Following are 16 T cell receptor beta chains from one sample sequenced in a study of T cells after yellow fever vaccination. Each CDR3 protein gets one entry after TCRdb re-called the 5' RACE reads with MiXCR. The profile shows about 350,000 distinct CDR3 sequences, over 4% of them singletons. The sequenced sample was PBMCs, obtained 5 days after the yellow fever booster vaccination. These receptors were obtained from a man between 18 and 35 years old who received the YFV17D yellow fever vaccine.

This clonotype was found a few times. The genes are TRBV7-2 and TRBJ2-7, with D perhaps TRBD1 (5 bases). Germline lookup yields CDR1 SGHTA and CDR2 FQGNSA. CDR3 length: 14 residues. V was pared by 2 bases and J by 4 bases, with 12 bases between. This CDR3 reads CASSLSGAPYEQYF. Here the CDR3 DNA reads TGTGCCAGCAGCTTAAGTGGGGCGCCTTACGAGCAGTACTTC.

This clonotype was seen only a few times. The chain couples TRBV5-1 to TRBJ1-4, with 10 nucleotides matching TRBD1. The J segment lost 8 bases and the V segment lost 4 bases, leaving 8 bases of the junction unmatched. Germline V CDR1 and CDR2: SGHRS, YFSETQ. The CDR3 has 15 residues. As DNA, the CDR3 is TGCGCCAGCAGCACCCGGGACAGGGGTACCGAAAAACTGTTTTTT. This translates into CASSTRDRGTEKLFF.

The CDR3 reads CASSGVRTDTQYF. The CDR3 nucleotides read TGTGCCAGCTCAGGGGTTCGGACAGATACGCAGTATTTT. This chain uses TRBV18 with TRBJ2-3, with D hard to call. Trimming shortened V by 5 bases and J by 3 bases, and 9 bases separated the two germline ends. From germline, CDR1 is KGHSH and CDR2 LQKENI. This CDR3 has 13 amino acids.

Remarks on this clonotype: One end of the junction fails to match germline, which may point to a read error. V gene TRBV10-3 combines with J gene TRBJ2-5; D might be TRBD1 or TRBD2, each matching 5 bases. CDR1 and CDR2 from the germline V gene are ENHRY and SYGVKD. This CDR3 region has 12 residues. Here the CDR3 reads CARPGHQGTQYF. CDR3 bases: TGTGCTAGACCGGGGCACCAAGGGACCCAGTACTTC.

V gene TRBV5-1 combines with J gene TRBJ2-3; the D gene is possibly TRBD2 (5 bases). V shed 0 bases and J shed 6 bases, with 11 bases lying between them. Per the germline V gene, CDR1 is SGHRS and CDR2 is YFSETQ. The CDR3 spans 14 residues. The CDR3 coding sequence is TGCGCCAGCAGCTTGGAGCTAGCAGCGGATACGCAGTATTTT. It is translated as CASSLELAADTQYF.

This clonotype was picked up many times. V is TRBV7-8 and J is TRBJ1-2; D may be TRBD1 (6 bases). The CDR3 is 14 residues long. The germline V and J ends were trimmed by 2 bases and 2 bases, with 9 bases remaining between them. From germline, CDR1 is SGHVS and CDR2 FQNEAQ. CDR3 loop: CASSLRGENYGYTF. Here the CDR3 DNA reads TGTGCCAGCAGCTTAAGGGGGGAGAACTATGGCTACACCTTC.

The genes are TRBV5-1 and TRBJ1-1, with a weak D call TRBD1 (6 bases). There are 16 residues in the CDR3. V lost 4 bases and J lost 3, with 19 bases in between. The germline V gene encodes CDR1 SGHRS and CDR2 YFSETQ. The CDR3 bases are TGCGCCAGCAGCCCCGGGGCGGGGGCTGTCGACACTGAAGCTTTCTTT. This codes for CASSPGAGAVDTEAFF.

The chain uses TRBV7-2 and TRBJ2-5, with 9 nucleotides matching TRBD2. Germline V gives CDR1 SGHTA, CDR2 FQGNSA. This CDR3 is built from 15 residues. Germline trimming cut 5 bases from V and 3 bases from J; bases unmatched to any gene: 7. As DNA, the CDR3 is TGTGCCAGCAGCAACCGGCGGGGGGGCGAAGAGACCCAGTACTTC. Translating it yields CASSNRRGGEETQYF.

This chain connects TRBV4-3 to TRBJ2-1, with 9 bases matching TRBD1. The CDR3 totals 19 residues. The V gene end was trimmed by 3 bases and the J gene end by 5 bases; junction bases not matched to a gene: 17. Germline V gene lookup returns CDR1 LGHNA and CDR2 YSLEER. Written as DNA, the CDR3 is TGCGCCAGCAGCCAGATAGGCGGGACAGGGCCTTTTTGGAACAATGAGCAGTTCTTC. It translates to CASSQIGGTGPFWNNEQFF.

V usage is TRBV20-1 and J usage is TRBJ2-5, with 10 bases fitting TRBD1. Trimming took 4 bases from V and 1 from J; bases not matched to a gene: 3. This CDR3 has 14 residues. Germline assignment: CDR1 DFQATT and CDR2 SNEGSKA (reference sequence). For the CDR3, the DNA is TGCAGTGCTACGACAGGGGGCCCCCAAGAGACCCAGTACTTC. Translation: CSATTGGPQETQYF.

This clonotype came up a few times. This chain links TRBV5-1 with TRBJ2-3; the D gene could be TRBD1 or TRBD2 (5 bases each). This CDR3 region has 14 residues. The ends were cut back, 4 bases at V and 6 bases at J, with 15 bases in the middle. From germline, CDR1 is SGHRS and CDR2 YFSETQ. CDR3 coding DNA: TGCGCCAGCAGCCTCGGGACCGCGGCGGATACGCAGTATTTT. This translates into CASSLGTAADTQYF. Full variable domain (missing parts from reference TRBV5-1 and TRBJ2-3): KAGVTQTPRYLIKTRGQQVTLSCSPISGHRSVSWYQQTPGQGLQFLFEYFSETQRNKGNFPGRFSGRQFSNSRSEMNVSTLELGDSALYLCASSLGTAADTQYFGPGTRLTVL.

In its sample, this clonotype was seen many times. The chain carries TRBV14 and TRBJ2-3; TRBD2 aligns across 8 bases. Germline loops: CDR1 SGHDN, CDR2 FVKESK. The CDR3 extends over 19 amino acids. Trimming removed 5 bases from V and 4 bases from J; junction bases left unmatched: 20. The CDR3 DNA reads as TGTGCCAGCAGCGCGCCGCCGGGGGGGGCCCAATTAATGGCAGATACGCAGTATTTT. This gives the protein CASSAPPGGAQLMADTQYF.

This clonotype was observed a few times. This rearrangement joins TRBV15 to TRBJ1-1; 7 bases fit TRBD1. This CDR3 region has 13 residues. CDR1 and CDR2 from the germline V gene are LNHNV and YYDKDF (reference sequence). The J segment lost 7 bases and the V segment lost 1 base, leaving 3 bases of the junction unmatched. Here the CDR3 reads CATSRGNRGEAFF. The DNA for the CDR3 is TGTGCCACCAGCAGAGGGAACAGGGGTGAAGCTTTCTTT. Full variable domain (rest looked up from reference TRBV15 and TRBJ1-1): DAMVIQNPRYQVTQFGKPVTLSCSQTLNHNVMYWYQQKSSQAPKLLFHYYDKDFNNEADTPDNFQSRRPNTSFCFLDIRSPGLGDTAMYLCATSRGNRGEAFFGQGTRLTVV.

This clonotype was found a few times. This sequence joins TRBV29-1 and TRBJ2-3; TRBD1 is a possible D gene (6 bases). Germline loops: CDR1 SQVTM, CDR2 ANQGSEA. V lost 0 bases and J 5 bases, leaving 15 bases between the germline ends. The CDR3 runs 15 residues. DNA of the CDR3: TGCAGCGTTGAAGAATGGGCAGGGGCGAAAGATACGCAGTATTTT. The encoded protein is CSVEEWAGAKDTQYF.

This clonotype was seen many times. The chain joins TRBV4-3 to TRBJ2-3; 8 nucleotides line up with TRBD2. V shed 0 bases and J 2 bases; nucleotides not matched to a gene: 1. The CDR3 has 15 amino acids. The germline V gene encodes CDR1 LGHNA and CDR2 YSLEER. The DNA for the CDR3 is TGCGCCAGCAGCCAAGAACTAGCGGACACAGATACGCAGTATTTT. It yields the protein CASSQELADTDTQYF.

This chain links TRBV7-2 with TRBJ1-5, with a weak D call TRBD1 (6 bases). Looked up from germline, CDR1 is SGHTA and CDR2 is FQGNSA. The CDR3 runs to 14 residues. With 3 bases removed from V and 6 bases from J, the gap between germline ends came to 12 bases. Here the CDR3 reads CASSLGGAVQPQHF. In DNA, the CDR3 is TGTGCCAGCAGCTTGGGGGGGGCGGTTCAGCCCCAGCATTTT.